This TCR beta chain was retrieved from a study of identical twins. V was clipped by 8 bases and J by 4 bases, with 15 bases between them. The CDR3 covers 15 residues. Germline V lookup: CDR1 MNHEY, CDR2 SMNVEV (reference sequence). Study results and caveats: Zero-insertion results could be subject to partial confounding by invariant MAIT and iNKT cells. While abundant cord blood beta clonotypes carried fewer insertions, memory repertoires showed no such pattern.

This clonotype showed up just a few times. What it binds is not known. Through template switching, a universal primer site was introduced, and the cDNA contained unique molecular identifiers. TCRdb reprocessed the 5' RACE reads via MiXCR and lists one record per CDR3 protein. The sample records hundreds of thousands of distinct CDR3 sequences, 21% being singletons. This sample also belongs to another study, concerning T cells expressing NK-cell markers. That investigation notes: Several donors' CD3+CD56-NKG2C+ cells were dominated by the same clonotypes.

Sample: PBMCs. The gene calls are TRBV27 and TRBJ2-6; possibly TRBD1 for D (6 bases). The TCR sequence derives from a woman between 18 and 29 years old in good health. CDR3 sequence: CASGHRELGANVLTF. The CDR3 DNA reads TGTGCCAGCGGGCACAGGGAGCTCGGGGCCAACGTCCTGACTTTC.